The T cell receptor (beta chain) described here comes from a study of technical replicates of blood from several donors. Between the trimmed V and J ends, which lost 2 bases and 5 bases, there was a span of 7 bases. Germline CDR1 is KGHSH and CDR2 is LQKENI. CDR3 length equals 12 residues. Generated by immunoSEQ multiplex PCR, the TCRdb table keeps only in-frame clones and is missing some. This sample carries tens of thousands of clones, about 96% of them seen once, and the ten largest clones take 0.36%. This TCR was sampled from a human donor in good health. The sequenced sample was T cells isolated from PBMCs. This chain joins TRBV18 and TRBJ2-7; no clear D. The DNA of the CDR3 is TGTGCCAGCTCACCAAACAAAAACGAGCAGTACTTC. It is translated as CASSPNKNEQYF.